This T cell receptor beta chain was recovered during a study of cytomegalovirus exposure and HLA in healthy donors. Turning to the study itself: There were 300 to 400 genotyped donors. Of these, about 80% fell in the genetic ancestry cluster associated with self-reported Caucasian donors.

The CDR3 is made up of 12 amino acids. Germline V gene sequence: CDR1 SGHTA, CDR2 FQGNSA. V lost 5 bases and J 4 bases, leaving 8 bases between the germline ends. Whole-study results and caveats: Further analysis was carried out later, and it showed several of the most significant clusters appearing linked to common viral pathogens. Later analysis revealed greater clonal expansion in HLA-associated TCR beta chains than in equally common others.

A note on this clone: As yet, its antigen is unknown.

The PCR had 60 Vbeta and 13 Jbeta primers. The protocol was immunoSEQ multiplex PCR, while the TCRdb copy is restricted to in-frame clones and leaves out a portion. The sample shows approximately 110,000 clones, and roughly 3.7% sits with its ten largest clones. Sample: PBMCs. The gene calls are TRBV7-2 and TRBJ2-5, with no clear D. This TCR was sampled from a man aged 25-40 years in good health and CMV-seronegative. CDR3 amino acids: CASSPLRETQYF. In DNA form, the CDR3 reads TGTGCCAGCAGCCCTCTTCGAGAGACCCAGTACTTC.